This TCR beta chain comes out of a study of cytotoxic CD8 clonotypes in ibrutinib-treated CLL. Note on this clone: Its target is unknown.

Using immunoSEQ multiplex PCR, the repertoire was profiled, and TCRdb retains in-frame clones only, with some absent. Of roughly 49,000 clones in the sample, roughly 85% are singletons; the top ten hold roughly 20%. Study observations and caveats: For progressing versus sustained-remission patients, sampling times were not the same.

Germline CDR1 SGHVS, CDR2 FQNEAQ. The length of the CDR3 is 14 residues. V lost 8 bases to trimming and J lost 8 bases, with 18 bases between them. The source material was PBMCs, sampled after 24 months of ibrutinib treatment. This clonotype was sampled from a human donor with chronic lymphocytic leukemia. The V gene is TRBV7-8, the J gene TRBJ1-4; D gene ambiguous. The CDR3 loop is CASPPRALGEKLFF. CDR3 nucleotides: TGTGCCAGCCCCCCCCGGGCCCTAGGGGAAAAACTGTTTTTT.